The clone carrying this TCR beta chain has a count of ten or more. Its matching antigen is unknown. The TCR beta library used iRepertoire HTBI primers with Arm-PCR amplification of CDR3. As handled by the study authors: The samples included under 75 TRBV and about 13 TRBJ segments. One entry per CDR3 protein results from TCRdb running MiXCR on the multiplex PCR reads. V and J calls and clone size were set by TCRdb, not the authors. The sample lists 400,000 to 500,000 distinct CDR3 sequences, about 21% occurring once. The entry originates in a study of regulatory T cells in long-lasting Graves disease. Study as a whole: Persistence in Graves' disease required over 5 years of antithyroid drugs plus positive TSH receptor antibodies.

The time point here: persistent/refractory GD, antithyroid drugs over 5 years with positive TRAb. The authors made the TCR library using RNA they extracted from PBMCs. V lost 6 bases and J lost 5; bases outside the gene matches: 13. The CDR3 totals 17 residues. Study-level points and caveats: Preferential use of TRBV28, TRBJ1-2 and TRBJ2-5 was seen in persistent disease. Relative to newly diagnosed Graves' patients, persistent ones had lower TCR diversity.

This clonotype was sampled from a female donor with Graves disease. The specimen was peripheral blood mononuclear cells (PBMCs), collected when the disease was refractory, from a patient treated with antithyroid drugs. The chain couples TRBV12-3 or TRBV12-4 to TRBJ2-5, with 12 bases lining up with TRBD2. This chain's CDR3 is CASSPGASGRAWETQYF. CDR3 nucleotide sequence: TGTGCCAGCAGCCCCGGGGCTAGCGGGAGGGCCTGGGAGACCCAGTACTTC.